This TCR beta chain was found in a study of shared clonotypes between healthy human individuals. Study-level background: Sampling drew on donors who were two women and three men aged 18 to 49.

As concerns this clone: What it binds is unknown.

Subsets obtained from CD4+ cells comprised CD45RA+ naive and CD45RA-negative memory cells. Assay used: immunoSEQ multiplex PCR; TCRdb lists only in-frame clones, some missing. Of approximately 1,000,000 clones listed, around three quarters were seen once; the top ten hold under 0.65%. Findings and caveats of the study: Memory subsets had estimated richness that was generally smaller than that of naive subsets.

The receptor's source is a young man in good health. Some clones in this sample may be carry-over from other donors' samples. Input material: memory CD4+ T cells from PBMCs. Subset meaning: CD45RA-negative fraction.

CDR3 nucleotide sequence: TGTGCCAGCAGCCATAGCGGGATCTCCTACAATGAGCAGTTCTTC. Its translation is CASSHSGISYNEQFF. The genes are TRBV5-4 and TRBJ2-1, with TRBD2 matching over 8 bases. The ends lost 4 bases at V and 0 bases at J; junction bases unmatched: 3. CDR1 SGHNT and CDR2 YYREEE come from the germline V gene (reference sequence). The CDR3 is 15 residues long.